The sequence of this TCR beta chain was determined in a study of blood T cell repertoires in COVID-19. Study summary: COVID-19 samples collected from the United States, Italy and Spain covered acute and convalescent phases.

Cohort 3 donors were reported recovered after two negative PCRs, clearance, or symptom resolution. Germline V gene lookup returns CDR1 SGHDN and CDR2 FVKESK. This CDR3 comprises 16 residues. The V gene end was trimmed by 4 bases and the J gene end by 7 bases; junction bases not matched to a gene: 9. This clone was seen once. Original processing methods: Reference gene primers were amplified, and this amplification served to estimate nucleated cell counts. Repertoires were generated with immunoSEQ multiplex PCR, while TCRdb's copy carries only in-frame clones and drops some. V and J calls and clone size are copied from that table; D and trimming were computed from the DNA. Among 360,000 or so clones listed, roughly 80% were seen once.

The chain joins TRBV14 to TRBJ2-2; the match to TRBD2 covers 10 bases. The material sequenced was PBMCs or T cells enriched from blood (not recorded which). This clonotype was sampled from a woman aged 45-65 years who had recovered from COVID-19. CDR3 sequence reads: CASSLLAGFGIGELFF. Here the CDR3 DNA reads TGTGCCAGCAGCCTACTAGCGGGATTTGGAATCGGGGAGCTGTTTTTT.